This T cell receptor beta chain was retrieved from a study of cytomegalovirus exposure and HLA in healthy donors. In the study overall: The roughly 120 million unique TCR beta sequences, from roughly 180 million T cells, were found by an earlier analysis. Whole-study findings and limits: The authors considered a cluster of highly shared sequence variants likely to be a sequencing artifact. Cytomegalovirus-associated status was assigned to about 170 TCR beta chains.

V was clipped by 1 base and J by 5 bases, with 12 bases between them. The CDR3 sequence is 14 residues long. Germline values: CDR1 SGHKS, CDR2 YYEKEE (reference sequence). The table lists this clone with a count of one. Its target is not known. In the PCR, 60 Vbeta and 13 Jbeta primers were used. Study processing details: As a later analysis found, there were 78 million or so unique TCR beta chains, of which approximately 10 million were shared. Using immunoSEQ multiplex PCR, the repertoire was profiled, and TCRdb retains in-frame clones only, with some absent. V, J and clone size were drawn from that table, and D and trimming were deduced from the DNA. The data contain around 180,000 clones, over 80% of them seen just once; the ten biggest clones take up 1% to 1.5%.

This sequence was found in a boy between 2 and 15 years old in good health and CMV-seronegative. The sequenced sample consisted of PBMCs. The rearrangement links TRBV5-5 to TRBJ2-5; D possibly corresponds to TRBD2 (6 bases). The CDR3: CASSLRLVGETQYF. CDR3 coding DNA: TGTGCCAGCAGCTTGCGACTAGTCGGGGAGACCCAGTACTTC.